This TCR beta chain was obtained from a study of T cell responses to AZD1222 COVID-19 vaccine (dated by TCRdb to the early 2020s). A note on the overall study: Because spike-specific TCR depth and breadth did not differ between the two schedules, AZD1222 recipients who got a second dose at roughly 4 weeks were pooled with those who got a second dose at roughly 12 weeks. Enrollment into the trials was organized by age into subgroups of 18-55, 56-69 and 70-plus years, and those subgroups contained roughly 150, 30 and 60 TCR-sequenced participants, respectively. TCR sequencing covered more than 230 trial participants: about 210 given two doses of AZD1222 and 26 given two doses of MenACWY control vaccine.

The CDR3 has 15 amino acids, counting the end cysteine and phenylalanine. Of the read, only the CDR3 DNA is kept; its 45 bases are in frame from base 1. V is cut back by 1 base and J by 3 bases, with 5 bases in the junction unmatched. CDR1 and CDR2 are read off the germline V gene (reference sequence) as GTSNPN and SVGIG. The CDR3 regions of human TCRbeta chains were analyzed by immunosequencing. Per the authors' processing: Repertoire TCRs were checked for matches against a reference library of SARS-CoV-2-specific TCRs that had been generated using the MIRA antigen-specificity platform. Breadth was defined as the fraction of unique TCRs that were SARS-CoV-2-associated. Depth was defined as the fraction of total T cells that were SARS-CoV-2-associated. Each spike-specific TCR was assigned to its reactive spike region and to a CD4 or CD8 class using the MIRA data. Log10-transformed breadth and depth values were compared by one-way ANOVA with Sidak's multiple comparisons tests. In its TCRdb copy, this immuneACCESS table keeps in-frame sequences only and misses some clones. Where compared with another copy, unresolved V genes explain less than half of these, and the others have no known cause. For V, J and clone size, that table is used; D and trimming come from the DNA. This sample holds about 120,000 clones; around nine tenths were observed only once. The ten top clones hold about 27% of the sample.

The time point label corresponds to: baseline before first vaccination. Vaccinee samples were obtained from the UK trials COV001 and COV002, which included a single-blind randomized controlled phase 2/3 trial of AZD1222 (ChAdOx1 nCoV-19) in healthy adults. Trial participant PBMC samples were collected at day 0 and day 28 after the second dose for TCRbeta chain sequencing. On this clone: This clone's antigen is unknown. Base quality data are lacking; no much larger clone is found one base away.

The paper as a whole reports these results and caveats: Spike-specific TCR breadth and depth rose significantly after two AZD1222 doses compared with day 0 and with MenACWY recipients. Participants were mostly white British, with more females than males. The authors suggested clonal diversity may have been underestimated. In the small 56-69-year group, the increase in depth fell short of significance, most likely because of low power. Conclusions about previously exposed vaccinees are limited, since just 5 or 6 AZD1222 recipients were seropositive for SARS-CoV-2 at baseline. Epitopes outside the regions mutated in the B.1.351 and B.1.1.7 variants were reportedly recognized by nearly half of the unique spike-specific TCRs. Because no day 14 peak-response samples were available, the repertoires could be characterized only after the peak T cell response. Vaccine-associated CD4 TCRs spanned the whole spike protein, with dominant responses in regions 160-218 and 743-854.

The sequenced sample was peripheral blood, obtained on day 0 of AZD1222 vaccination. The sequence joins TRBV30 to TRBJ1-5, and 8 junction bases match TRBD1. The TCR originated in an adult in good health. The CDR3 protein is CAWSESRGLNQPQHF. The DNA sequence is as follows: TGTGCCTGGAGTGAGAGCAGGGGGCTCAATCAGCCCCAGCATTTT.